A selection of T cell receptor beta chains follows, all from one sample in a study of Siglec-9 on CD8 T cells in melanoma. Here immunoSEQ multiplex PCR was the method, and the copy in TCRdb shows in-frame clones only, minus some. The sample includes roughly 30,000 clones, 80% seen only once; the top ten take approximately 6%. Sequenced material: Siglec-9- CD8+ T cells sorted from blood. The receptors come from a human donor in good health. Each CDR3 is given with its conserved first and last residue. A D gene is named only where the DNA matches it firmly. Clone size, where shown, is once, few, many, or a class for clones that have expanded.

J gene | V gene | D gene | clone size | CDR3 DNA | CDR3 protein
TRBJ2-1 | TRBV19 | NA | NA | TGTGCCAGTAGTGCCAATGAGCAGTTCTTC | CASSANEQFF
TRBJ2-3 | TRBV7-3 | NA | few | TGTGCCAGCAGCCGAGTCGGGGGTACAGATACGCAGTATTTT | CASSRVGGTDTQYF
TRBJ1-3 | TRBV6-4 | NA | few | TGTGCCAGCAGAGCGCAGGGTACTGGAAACACCATATATTTT | CASRAQGTGNTIYF
TRBJ1-1 | TRBV10-1 | TRBD1 | NA | TGCGCCACCTCAGACTCAACAGGGGATGCTTCTAACACTGAAGCTTTCTTT | CATSDSTGDASNTEAFF
TRBJ1-2 | TRBV19 | TRBD1 | few | TGTGCCAGTAGTGTGGACAGGGGGACGGACTATGGCTACACCTTC | CASSVDRGTDYGYTF
TRBJ2-1 | TRBV29-1 | NA | NA | TGCAGCGTTGAACTCCGACAGTGGTACAATGAGCAGTTCTTC | CSVELRQWYNEQFF
TRBJ2-5 | TRBV7-9 | NA | NA | TGTGCCAGCAGCCCTAGACAGAGCCAAGAGACCCAGTACTTC | CASSPRQSQETQYF
TRBJ2-5 | TRBV9 | TRBD2 | NA | TGTGCCAGCAGCCCTCGGGGGGGCCGGCCAGAGACCCAGTACTTC | CASSPRGGRPETQYF
TRBJ2-2 | TRBV6-1 | TRBD1 | NA | TGTGCCAGCAGTGAAGGGACAGGGCACGGGGAGCTGTTTTTT | CASSEGTGHGELFF
TRBJ2-7 | TRBV7-9 | TRBD1 | NA | TGTGCCAGCAGCCCCCGGACAGGGGAATACGAGCAGTACTTC | CASSPRTGEYEQYF
TRBJ2-5 | TRBV9 | NA | NA | TGTGCCAGCAGCGACCAAGAGACCCAGTACTTC | CASSDQETQYF
TRBJ2-2 | TRBV6-6 | NA | NA | TGTGCCAGCAGTTACACTACCGGAGCGAACACCGGGGAGCTGTTTTTT | CASSYTTGANTGELFF
TRBJ2-1 | TRBV7-8 | TRBD2 | NA | TGTGCCAGCAGCAAGGGACTAGCGGACTCCTACAATGAGCAGTTCTTC | CASSKGLADSYNEQFF
TRBJ2-2 | TRBV5-6 | NA | NA | TGTGCCAGCAGCCTGAGCACCGGGGAGCTGTTTTTT | CASSLSTGELFF
TRBJ2-7 | TRBV29-1 | TRBD1 | NA | TGCAGCGTGACAGGGGACTCCTACGAGCAGTACTTC | CSVTGDSYEQYF
TRBJ1-6 | TRBV27 | TRBD1 | NA | TGTGCCAGCAGTTTCACAGGGGAGGGTGGAATGTCCTATAATTCACCCCTCCACTTT | CASSFTGEGGMSYNSPLHF
TRBJ1-1 | TRBV6-5 | NA | few | TGTGCCAGCAGTTACGGGCAAAACACTGAAGCTTTCTTT | CASSYGQNTEAFF
TRBJ1-2 | TRBV5-6 | NA | NA | TGTGCCAGCAGCTTGATGGTGGCAGGGCCTAACTATGGCTACACCTTC | CASSLMVAGPNYGYTF
TRBJ1-6 | TRBV29-1 | NA | NA | TGCAGCGTTGGAGAGGGAAGTGGTTCACCCCTCCACTTT | CSVGEGSGSPLHF
TRBJ2-1 | TRBV13 | NA | NA | TGTGCCAGCAGCTTAGGCGGGATCACGTACAATGAGCAGTTCTTC | CASSLGGITYNEQFF
TRBJ2-1 | TRBV11-2 | NA | NA | TGTGCCAGCAGCTTAGTATTGGATGAGCAGTTCTTC | CASSLVLDEQFF
TRBJ2-3 | TRBV9 | TRBD2 | NA | TGTGCCAGCAGCTATACCCTTCTAGCGGGTGGGGACACAGATACGCAGTATTTT | CASSYTLLAGGDTDTQYF
TRBJ1-1 | TRBV2 | NA | NA | TGTGCCAGCAGTTTCACGACAGGCCTCAACACTGAAGCTTTCTTT | CASSFTTGLNTEAFF
TRBJ2-7 | TRBV4-1 | NA | once | TGCGCCAGCAGCCCGGAAGGGGCGGGCGAGCAGTACTTC | CASSPEGAGEQYF
TRBJ2-1 | TRBV19 | NA | NA | TGTGCCAGTACAACAGGAGCGGGCTACAATGAGCAGTTCTTC | CASTTGAGYNEQFF